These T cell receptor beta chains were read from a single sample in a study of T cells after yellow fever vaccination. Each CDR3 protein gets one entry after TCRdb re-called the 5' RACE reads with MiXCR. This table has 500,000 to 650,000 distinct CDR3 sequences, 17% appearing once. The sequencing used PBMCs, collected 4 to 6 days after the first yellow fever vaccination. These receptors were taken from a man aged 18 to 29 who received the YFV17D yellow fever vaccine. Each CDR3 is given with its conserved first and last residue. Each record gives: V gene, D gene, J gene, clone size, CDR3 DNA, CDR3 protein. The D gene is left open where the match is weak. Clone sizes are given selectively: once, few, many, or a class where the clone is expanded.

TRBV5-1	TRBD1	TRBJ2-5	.	TGCGCCAGCAGACGTGACAGGGGTCCGCAAGAGACCCAGTACTTC	CASRRDRGPQETQYF
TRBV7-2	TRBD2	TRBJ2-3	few	TGTGCCAGCAGCTTTTCCGGGGGGGAGGATACGCAGTATTTT	CASSFSGGEDTQYF
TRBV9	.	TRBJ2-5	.	TGTGCCAGCAGCGTATCAGGGATTAACCAAGAGACCCAGTACTTC	CASSVSGINQETQYF
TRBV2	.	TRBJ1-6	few	TGTGCCAGCAGTGAAGGCAGGAAATCCTATAATTCACCCCTCCACTTT	CASSEGRKSYNSPLHF
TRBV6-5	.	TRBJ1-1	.	TGTGCCAGCAGTTACGTGGGGAAAGGCACTGAAGCTTTCTTT	CASSYVGKGTEAFF
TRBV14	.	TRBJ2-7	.	TGTGCCAGCAGCCAAGATCACGGGAATAGTAGGACCTACGAGCAGTACTTC	CASSQDHGNSRTYEQYF
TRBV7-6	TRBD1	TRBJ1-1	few	TGTGCCAGCAGAGCCGGGACAGGGAGGTCGGACACTGAAGCTTTCTTT	CASRAGTGRSDTEAFF
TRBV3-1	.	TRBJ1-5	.	TGTGCCAGCAGCCAAGAAAGGGGACCTCAGCCCCAGCATTTT	CASSQERGPQPQHF
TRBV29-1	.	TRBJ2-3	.	TGCAGCGTCCCAGATCTGGGAGATACGCAGTATTTT	CSVPDLGDTQYF
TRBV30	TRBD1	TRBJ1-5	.	TGTGCCTGGAGTGTACAGGGGGAGCAGCCCCAGCATTTT	CAWSVQGEQPQHF
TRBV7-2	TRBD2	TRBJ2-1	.	TGTGCCAGCAGCGGTAGCGGGGGGCTGTTTGGTGAGCAGTTCTTC	CASSGSGGLFGEQFF
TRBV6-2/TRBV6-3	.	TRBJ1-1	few	TGTGCCAGCAGTTACTACGACGAAGCTTTCTTT	CASSYYDEAFF
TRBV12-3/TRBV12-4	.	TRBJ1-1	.	TGTGCATTGCAGGCCAGGATGAACACTGAAGCTTTCTTT	CALQARMNTEAFF
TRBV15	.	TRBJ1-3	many	TGTGCCACCAGCAGAGAAATGGTATCTAACTCTGGAAACACCATATATTTT	CATSREMVSNSGNTIYF
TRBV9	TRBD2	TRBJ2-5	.	TGTGCCAGCGGAACCGGGACTATTGTGTCCCAAGAGACCCAGTACTTC	CASGTGTIVSQETQYF
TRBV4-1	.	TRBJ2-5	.	TGCGCCAGCAGTCCCCGGGGTTCCGGGACCCAGTACTTC	CASSPRGSGTQYF
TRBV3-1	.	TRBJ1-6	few	TGTGCCAGCAGCGGGGCAGTCTATAATTCACCCCTCCACTTT	CASSGAVYNSPLHF
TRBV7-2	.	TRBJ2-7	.	TGTGCCAGCAGCTTGGACAGTTTTTCGTACGAGCAGTACTTC	CASSLDSFSYEQYF
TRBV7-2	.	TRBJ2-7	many	TGTGCCAGCAGGGGCGGCCTCAACTACGAGCAGTACTTC	CASRGGLNYEQYF
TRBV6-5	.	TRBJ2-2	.	TGTGCCAGCAGTTACTCCGGTCCGTACACCGGGGAGCTGTTTTTT	CASSYSGPYTGELFF
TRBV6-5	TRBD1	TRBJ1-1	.	TGTGCCAGCAGTTACTCGCGGGTTAATATGAACAGGGGGCCCATTGAAGCTTTCTTT	CASSYSRVNMNRGPIEAFF
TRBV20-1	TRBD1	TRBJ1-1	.	TGCAGTGCTAGATCAAGGACAGGGGGCCGTGAAGCTTTCTTT	CSARSRTGGREAFF
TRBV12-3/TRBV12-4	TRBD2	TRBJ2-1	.	TGTGCCAGCAGTCCAATTCCAACCGGGACTAGCGGGGGCGATGAGCAGTTCTTC	CASSPIPTGTSGGDEQFF
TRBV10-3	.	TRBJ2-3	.	TGTGCCATCAGGCGCGGCTCCACTCAGTATTTT	CAIRRGSTQYF
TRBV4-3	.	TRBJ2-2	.	TGCGCCAGCAGCCAAGAAGGGGCCGGGGTAAACACCGGGGAGCTGTTTTTT	CASSQEGAGVNTGELFF
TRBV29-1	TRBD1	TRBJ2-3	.	TGCAGCGCACACAGGGGGCGGAGGACAGATACGCAGTATTTT	CSAHRGRRTDTQYF
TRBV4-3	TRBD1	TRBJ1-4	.	TGCGCCAGCAGCACCGGACAGGGGGCAACTAATGAAAAACTGTTTTTT	CASSTGQGATNEKLFF
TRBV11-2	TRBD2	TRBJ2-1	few	TGTGCCAGCAACGCGCTTGCGGGGGACTACAATGAGCAGTTCTTC	CASNALAGDYNEQFF